The next 21 T cell receptor beta chains were all read from a single sample in a study of pediatric ulcerative colitis. Using immunoSEQ multiplex PCR, the repertoire was profiled, and TCRdb retains in-frame clones only, with some absent. The sample lists 30,000 to 45,000 clones, over 65% occurring once. Input material: blood. The receptor set was obtained from a girl aged 5-17 years with moderate ulcerative colitis.

The chain combines TRBV7-9 with TRBJ1-1, with no clear D. The V end was cut by 5 bases, the J end by 8 bases, with 12 bases between. The CDR3 sequence is 12 residues long. The V gene's germline CDR1 is SEHNR and CDR2 FQNEAQ (reference sequence). The CDR3 sequence: CASSPRRIEAFF. CDR3 bases: TGTGCCAGCAGCCCCCGAAGGATCGAAGCTTTCTTT.

This rearrangement joins TRBV27 to TRBJ2-3; 10 nucleotides line up with TRBD1. Trimming removed 7 bases from V and 3 bases from J; junction bases left unmatched: 7. The V gene's germline CDR1 is MNHEY and CDR2 SMNVEV (reference sequence). The CDR3 has 15 residues. The CDR3 here is CASTLDRGSTDTQYF. The CDR3, as DNA: TGTGCCAGCACCCTGGACAGGGGGTCAACAGATACGCAGTATTTT.

The chain joins TRBV27 to TRBJ2-6, with a tentative D call TRBD2 (5 bases). Germline V lookup: CDR1 MNHEY, CDR2 SMNVEV (reference sequence). Trimming cost V 0 bases and J 1 base, with 7 bases left between them. The CDR3 has 16 residues. CDR3 in amino acids: CASSLSRVSGANVLTF. DNA of the CDR3: TGTGCCAGCAGTTTATCGCGGGTATCTGGGGCCAACGTCCTGACTTTC.

CDR3 nucleotide sequence: TGTGCCTGGAGTGTACAACAGGGAAGTTCCCCCCTCCACTTT. Protein sequence: CAWSVQQGSSPLHF. V usage is TRBV30 and J usage is TRBJ1-6, with D possibly TRBD1 on 6 matching bases. The CDR3 is 14 residues long. Germline lookup yields CDR1 GTSNPN and CDR2 SVGIG (reference sequence). V lost 0 bases, J lost 13 bases, and 16 bases lay in between.

The rearrangement links TRBV20-1 to TRBJ2-7; D unresolved. The CDR3 has 11 amino acids. Germline-derived CDR1 and CDR2 are DFQATT and SNEGSKA (reference sequence). Trimming shortened V by 3 bases and J by 1 base, and 4 bases separated the two germline ends. CDR3: CSASDSYEQYF. The CDR3 nucleotides read TGCAGTGCTAGCGATTCCTACGAGCAGTACTTC.

This clone was picked up one time. The chain recombines TRBV14 with TRBJ2-7; TRBD2 is a possible D gene (5 bases). V shed 5 bases and J shed 5 bases, with 13 bases lying between them. There are 13 residues in the CDR3. The V gene's germline CDR1 is SGHDN and CDR2 FVKESK. The chain's CDR3 is CASSSVRGDEQYF. The CDR3 nucleotides read TGTGCCAGCAGCTCGGTCCGGGGTGACGAGCAGTACTTC.

V and J are TRBV27 and TRBJ1-1, with no clear D. Looked up from germline, CDR1 is MNHEY and CDR2 is SMNVEV (reference sequence). CDR3 length: 12 amino acids. V lost 5 bases, J lost 7 bases, and 11 bases lay in between. The CDR3 region is CASSLSAGEAFF. CDR3 DNA: TGTGCCAGCAGTCTCTCGGCAGGTGAAGCTTTCTTT.

The chain employs TRBV7-9 and TRBJ1-2; D might be TRBD1 (5 bases). CDR3 size: 14 residues. V gave up 1 base and J gave up 2 bases, with 8 bases separating them. Germline V gene sequence: CDR1 SEHNR, CDR2 FQNEAQ (reference sequence). The DNA of the CDR3 is TGTGCCAGCAGCTTAGTGGGGGAGAACTATGGCTACACCTTC. Translating it yields CASSLVGENYGYTF.

This chain joins TRBV7-8 and TRBJ1-2; TRBD1 is a possible D gene (5 bases). Trimming took off 5 bases at V and 6 bases at J, with 10 bases between the two ends. The CDR3 runs to 12 residues. Germline V CDR1 and CDR2: SGHVS, FQNEAQ. CDR3 in DNA: TGTGCCAGCAGCCAACCCAGGGATGGCTACACCTTC. It codes for CASSQPRDGYTF.

This chain uses TRBV4-1 with TRBJ1-5; D gene unclear. V lost 0 bases, J lost 6 bases, and 6 bases lay in between. Germline V gives CDR1 MGHRA, CDR2 YSYEKL. This CDR3 is built from 13 residues. CDR3 sequence reads: CASSQDLSQPQHF. The CDR3 nucleotides read TGCGCCAGCAGCCAAGACTTGAGTCAGCCCCAGCATTTT.

The rearrangement joins TRBV27 to TRBJ1-5, with D possibly TRBD1 on 6 matching bases. The CDR3 has 15 amino acids. Trimming stripped 5 bases from V and 3 bases from J, with 14 bases between. CDR1 MNHEY and CDR2 SMNVEV come from the germline V gene (reference sequence). DNA for the CDR3: TGTGCCAGCAGTCCCGGAGGGGGATACAATCAGCCCCAGCATTTT. This sequence encodes CASSPGGGYNQPQHF.

The chain employs TRBV5-5 and TRBJ2-7; 9 positions agree with TRBD1. The V and J ends lost 4 bases and 6 bases, in that order; junction bases with no gene match: 14. The CDR3 totals 16 residues. Germline V gives CDR1 SGHKS, CDR2 YYEKEE (reference sequence). This CDR3 is CASSPRPGQGAREQYF. DNA for the CDR3: TGTGCCAGCAGCCCCCGCCCGGGACAGGGTGCTCGCGAGCAGTACTTC.

The rearrangement uses TRBV21-1 and TRBJ2-1; the table calls TRBD2, which could not be checked here. TRBV21-1 represents a pseudogene. CDR3 size: 13 residues. The CDR3 loop reads CAPGLAGHNEQFF. In nucleotides, the CDR3 is TGTGCTCCGGGACTAGCGGGGCACAATGAGCAGTTCTTC.

The CDR3 nucleotides read TGTGCCAGCAGTGAAGCGGGAACAGGCACCTTGAAGGGGCCCCAGCATTTT. This sequence encodes CASSEAGTGTLKGPQHF. This sequence joins TRBV2 and TRBJ1-5; the D gene is possibly TRBD1 (5 bases). Germline CDR1 is SNHLY and CDR2 is FYNNEI. CDR3 length equals 17 residues. V dropped 0 bases and J dropped 9 bases, with 21 bases sitting between them.

The V gene is TRBV5-4, the J gene TRBJ2-5; TRBD2 aligns across 11 bases. The CDR3 runs to 14 residues. Germline V lookup: CDR1 SGHNT, CDR2 YYREEE (reference sequence). Trimming at V came to 4 bases and at J to 5 bases, leaving 4 bases not matched to a gene. The CDR3 nucleotides are TGTGCCAGCAGCAGACTAGCGGGACAGGAGACCCAGTACTTC. Translation: CASSRLAGQETQYF. The full variable domain, in which reference TRBV5-4 and TRBJ2-5 provide the parts outside the CDR3, is ETGVTQSPTHLIKTRGQQVTLRCSSQSGHNTVSWYQQALGQGPQFIFQYYREEENGRGNFPPRFSGLQFPNYSSELNVNALELDDSALYLCASSRLAGQETQYFGPGTRLLVL.

The rearrangement links TRBV6-1 to TRBJ1-2; 8 nucleotides line up with TRBD1. Germline CDR1 is MNHNS and CDR2 is SASEGT. This CDR3 is built from 15 residues. V gave up 7 bases and J gave up 6 bases; unmatched junction bases: 13. The CDR3 nucleotides are TGTGCCAGCATAACGTCGGACAGGGCGTTGGATGGCTACACCTTC. This sequence encodes CASITSDRALDGYTF.

The V call is TRBV25-1, the J call TRBJ1-5, with TRBD1 matching over 7 bases. There are 14 residues in the CDR3. The V and J ends lost 4 bases and 3 bases, in that order; junction bases with no gene match: 3. CDR1 is MGHDK, CDR2 SYGVNS, per germline. CDR3 region: CASSVRGANQPQHF. Here the CDR3 DNA reads TGTGCCAGCAGTGTCAGGGGGGCCAATCAGCCCCAGCATTTT.

This chain uses TRBV9 with TRBJ2-7; D assignment may be TRBD1 or TRBD2 (6 bases each). Per germline, CDR1 SGDLS and CDR2 YYNGEE. This CDR3 spans 16 amino acids. Between the trimmed V and J ends, which lost 4 bases and 2 bases, there was a span of 19 bases. The CDR3 reads CASSSGVGGRTYEQYF. As DNA, the CDR3 is TGTGCCAGCAGCTCAGGGGTTGGGGGGCGAACCTACGAGCAGTACTTC.

The chain is built from TRBV29-1 and TRBJ2-7; 8 nucleotides match TRBD1. Germline V gene data show CDR1 as SQVTM and CDR2 as ANQGSEA. V lost 4 bases, J lost 3 bases, and 2 bases stayed unmatched. The CDR3 consists of 12 residues. The CDR3: CSVAGGGYEQYF. CDR3 coding DNA: TGCAGCGTTGCAGGGGGCGGCTACGAGCAGTACTTC.

This clone was observed a single time. The chain carries TRBV7-3 and TRBJ2-1; TRBD2 matches 12 bases. The J segment lost 5 bases and the V segment lost 5 bases, leaving 10 bases of the junction unmatched. Germline loops: CDR1 SGHTA, CDR2 FQGTGA. This CDR3 has 17 amino acids. Written as DNA, the CDR3 is TGTGCCAGCAGCCCGCCCCGACTAGCGGGAGTGAACAATGAGCAGTTCTTC. It codes for CASSPPRLAGVNNEQFF.

The V and J genes are TRBV11-2 and TRBJ1-1; D not certain. The germline V gene encodes CDR1 SGHAT and CDR2 FQNNGV. The CDR3 runs to 11 residues. V lost 1 base and J lost 7, with 4 bases in between. In nucleotides, the CDR3 is TGTGCCAGCAGCTTAGGGATTGAAGCTTTCTTT. Amino acids: CASSLGIEAFF.